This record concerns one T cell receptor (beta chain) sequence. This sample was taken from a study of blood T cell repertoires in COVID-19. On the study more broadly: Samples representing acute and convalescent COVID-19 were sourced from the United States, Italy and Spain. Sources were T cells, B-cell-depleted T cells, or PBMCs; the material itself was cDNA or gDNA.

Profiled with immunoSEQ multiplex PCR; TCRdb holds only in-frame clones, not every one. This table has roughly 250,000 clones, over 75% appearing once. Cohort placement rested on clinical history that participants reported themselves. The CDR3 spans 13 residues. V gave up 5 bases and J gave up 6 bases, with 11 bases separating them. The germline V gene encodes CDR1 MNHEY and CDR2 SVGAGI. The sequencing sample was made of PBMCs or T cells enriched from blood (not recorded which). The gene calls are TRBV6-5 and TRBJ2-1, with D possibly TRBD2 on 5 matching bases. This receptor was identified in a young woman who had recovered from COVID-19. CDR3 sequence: CASSRRGVNEQFF. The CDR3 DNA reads TGTGCCAGCAGTCGTCGGGGAGTCAATGAGCAGTTCTTC.